Listed below are T cell receptor beta chains from one sample, sequenced in a study of prognosis after radiotherapy for stage I lung cancer. MiXCR, run by TCRdb on the multiplex PCR reads, gives a single entry per CDR3 protein. The table records around 13,000 distinct CDR3 sequences, approximately 45% of them present only once. The sequenced sample was PBMCs, obtained before or after stereotactic body radiation therapy (not recorded which). The receptors were gathered from a donor over 45 with non-small cell lung cancer. Both conserved end residues are part of each CDR3.

v_call	j_call	cdr3_aa
TRBV7-2	TRBJ2-1	CASRRGLAIDNEQFF
TRBV6-2/TRBV6-3	TRBJ2-5	CAIVWGGAETQYF
TRBV6-1	TRBJ2-2	CASKGSPGLGPSVTGELFF
TRBV6-2/TRBV6-3	TRBJ2-3	CASSWRGGGTDTQYF
TRBV6-1	TRBJ1-6	CASSGTGNSPLHF
TRBV28	TRBJ2-5	CASSLRVETQYF
TRBV2	TRBJ2-7	CATWTPYEQYF
TRBV10-2	TRBJ1-6	CASSESLQGNSPLHF
TRBV12-3/TRBV12-4	TRBJ1-5	CASSLWGGNQPQHF
TRBV5-5	TRBJ1-4	CASSLSSHEKLFF
TRBV24-1	TRBJ1-4	CATSPGGRSTNEKLFF
TRBV6-2/TRBV6-3	TRBJ2-7	CASRGTGFLAWTYEQYF
TRBV5-4	TRBJ2-1	CASSLADVGLSYNEQFF
TRBV6-1	TRBJ2-7	CASKWEGFHYEQYF
TRBV7-3	TRBJ2-7	CASSPPPVDLTYEQYF
TRBV3-1	TRBJ1-1	CASSQDWPSSAFF
TRBV20-1	TRBJ2-1	CSASGGYNEQFF
TRBV7-2	TRBJ2-3	CASSSALAGVGDTQYF
TRBV19	TRBJ2-3	CASRTSGSRDTQYF
TRBV20-1	TRBJ2-5	CSASQGGVETQYF
TRBV24-1	TRBJ2-2	CAASQSNTGELFF
TRBV5-4	TRBJ1-1	CASSLPTEAFF
TRBV11-2	TRBJ1-2	CASSRIMGYTF
TRBV19	TRBJ1-5	CASSIGGAMGTSQPQHF
TRBV29-1	TRBJ2-2	CSAGESRNTGELFF
TRBV24-1	TRBJ2-5	CATSDPRLGGETQYF
TRBV6-2/TRBV6-3	TRBJ1-2	CASSVGQKYGYTF
TRBV7-9	TRBJ1-5	CASSLKIWTAWNQPQHF
TRBV19	TRBJ1-1	CASSIQGDTEAFF
TRBV2	TRBJ1-2	CATSANRPGGYTF
TRBV6-2/TRBV6-3	TRBJ2-3	CASTYRTSGWSLITDTQYF
TRBV7-9	TRBJ1-1	CASSFDRVLTEAFF
TRBV7-9	TRBJ1-2	CASSLPGYGYTF
TRBV5-1	TRBJ1-1	CASSFYSGLDEAFF
TRBV2	TRBJ2-1	CAKQRPGGDYNEQFF
TRBV12-3/TRBV12-4	TRBJ2-3	CASSLRRLVVWTNPTDTQYF
TRBV19	TRBJ2-1	CASSTIYEQFF
TRBV9	TRBJ2-2	CASSPSGVAAGELFF
TRBV12-5	TRBJ1-1	CASGPGTDTEAFF
TRBV20-1	TRBJ2-7	CSASGTSGRIVYEQYF
TRBV20-1	TRBJ1-3	CSVPTSRGFGNTIYF
TRBV2	TRBJ1-2	CASSDRGIGGYTF